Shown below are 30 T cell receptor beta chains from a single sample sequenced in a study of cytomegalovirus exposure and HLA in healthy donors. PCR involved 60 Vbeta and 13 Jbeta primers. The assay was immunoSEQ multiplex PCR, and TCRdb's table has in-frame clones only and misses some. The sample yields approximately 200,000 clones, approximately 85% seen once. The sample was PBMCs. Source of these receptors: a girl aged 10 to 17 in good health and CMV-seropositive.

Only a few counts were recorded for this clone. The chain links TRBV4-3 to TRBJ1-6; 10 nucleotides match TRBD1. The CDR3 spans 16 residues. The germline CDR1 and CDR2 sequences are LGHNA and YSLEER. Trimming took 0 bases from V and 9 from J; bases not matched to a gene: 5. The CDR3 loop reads CASSQERGTGASPLHF. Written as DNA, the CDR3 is TGCGCCAGCAGCCAAGAACGCGGGACAGGGGCTTCACCCCTCCACTTT.

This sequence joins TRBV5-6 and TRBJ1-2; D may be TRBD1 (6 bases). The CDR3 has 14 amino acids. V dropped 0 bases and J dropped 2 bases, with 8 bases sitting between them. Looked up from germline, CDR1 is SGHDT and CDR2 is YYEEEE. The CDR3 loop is CASSLAGQNYGYTF. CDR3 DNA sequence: TGTGCCAGCAGCTTGGCGGGACAAAACTATGGCTACACCTTC.

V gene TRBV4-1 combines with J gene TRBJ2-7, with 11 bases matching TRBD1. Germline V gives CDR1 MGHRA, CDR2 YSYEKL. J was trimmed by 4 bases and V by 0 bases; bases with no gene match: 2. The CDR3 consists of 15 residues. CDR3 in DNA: TGCGCCAGCAGCCAAGATGGGACAGGGGGGTACGAGCAGTACTTC. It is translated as CASSQDGTGGYEQYF.

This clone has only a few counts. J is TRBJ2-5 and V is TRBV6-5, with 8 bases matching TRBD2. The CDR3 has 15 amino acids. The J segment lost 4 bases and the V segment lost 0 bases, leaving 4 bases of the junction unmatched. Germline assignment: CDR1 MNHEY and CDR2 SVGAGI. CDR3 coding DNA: TGTGCCAGCAGTTACTCCGGGGGGGCAGGAGAGACCCAGTACTTC. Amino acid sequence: CASSYSGGAGETQYF.

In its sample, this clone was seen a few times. CDR3 bases: TGTGCCAGCAGTTTATTGAGTGGGAGGGGACTAGCGGGCTGGAAGAGCTCCTACAATGAGCAGTTCTTC. Amino acids: CASSLLSGRGLAGWKSSYNEQFF. The chain recombines TRBV27 with TRBJ2-1; the match to TRBD2 covers 12 bases. CDR1 and CDR2 from the germline V gene are MNHEY and SMNVEV (reference sequence). With V trimmed by 1 base and J by 0 bases, 19 bases remained unmatched. This CDR3 is 23 amino acids long.

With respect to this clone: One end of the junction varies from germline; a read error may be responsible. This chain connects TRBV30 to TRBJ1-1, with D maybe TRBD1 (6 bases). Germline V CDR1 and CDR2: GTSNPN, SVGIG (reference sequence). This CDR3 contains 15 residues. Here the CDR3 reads CAWSRNRVVNAEAFF. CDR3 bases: TGTGCCTGGAGTCGAAACAGGGTTGTGAACGCTGAAGCTTTCTTT.

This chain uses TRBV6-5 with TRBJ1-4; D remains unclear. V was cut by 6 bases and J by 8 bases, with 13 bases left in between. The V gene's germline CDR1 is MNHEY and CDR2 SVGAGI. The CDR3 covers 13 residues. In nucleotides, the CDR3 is TGTGCCAGCAGGCCTTACTCGGGAGAAAAACTGTTTTTT. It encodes CASRPYSGEKLFF.

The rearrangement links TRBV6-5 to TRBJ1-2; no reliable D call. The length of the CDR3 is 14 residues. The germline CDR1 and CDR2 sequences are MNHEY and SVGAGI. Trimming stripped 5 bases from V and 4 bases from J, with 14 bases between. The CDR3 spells CASSHEALGYGYTF. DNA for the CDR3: TGTGCCAGCAGTCACGAGGCCTTGGGCTATGGCTACACCTTC.

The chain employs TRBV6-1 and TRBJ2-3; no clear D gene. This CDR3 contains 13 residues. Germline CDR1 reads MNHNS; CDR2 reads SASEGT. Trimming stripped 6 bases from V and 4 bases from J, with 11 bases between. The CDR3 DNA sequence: TGTGCCAGCAGAGGCGTGGGCCCAGATACGCAGTATTTT. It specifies CASRGVGPDTQYF.

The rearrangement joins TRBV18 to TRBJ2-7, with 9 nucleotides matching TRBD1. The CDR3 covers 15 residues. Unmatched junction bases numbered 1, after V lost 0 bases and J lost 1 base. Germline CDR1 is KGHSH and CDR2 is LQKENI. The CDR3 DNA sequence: TGTGCCAGCTCACCACCGGGGACAGGGTCCTACGAGCAGTACTTC. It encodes CASSPPGTGSYEQYF.

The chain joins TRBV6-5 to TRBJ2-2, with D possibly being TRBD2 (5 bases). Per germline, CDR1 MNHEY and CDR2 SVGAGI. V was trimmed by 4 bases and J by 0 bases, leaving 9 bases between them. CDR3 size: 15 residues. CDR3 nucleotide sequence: TGTGCCAGCAGTTCATTCGGGACGAACACCGGGGAGCTGTTTTTT. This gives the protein CASSSFGTNTGELFF.

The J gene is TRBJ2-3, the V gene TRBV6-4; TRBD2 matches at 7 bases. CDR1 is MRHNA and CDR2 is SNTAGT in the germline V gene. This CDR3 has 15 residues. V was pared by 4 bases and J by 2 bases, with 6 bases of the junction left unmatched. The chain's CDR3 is CASSGFSGFTDTQYF. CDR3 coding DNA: TGTGCCAGCAGTGGGTTTAGCGGGTTCACAGATACGCAGTATTTT.

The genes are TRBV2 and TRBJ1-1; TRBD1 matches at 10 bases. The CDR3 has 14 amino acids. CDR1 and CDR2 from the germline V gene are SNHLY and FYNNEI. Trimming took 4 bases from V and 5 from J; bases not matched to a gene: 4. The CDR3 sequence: CASSGTGGLTEAFF. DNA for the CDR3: TGTGCCAGCAGTGGGACAGGGGGGTTGACTGAAGCTTTCTTT.

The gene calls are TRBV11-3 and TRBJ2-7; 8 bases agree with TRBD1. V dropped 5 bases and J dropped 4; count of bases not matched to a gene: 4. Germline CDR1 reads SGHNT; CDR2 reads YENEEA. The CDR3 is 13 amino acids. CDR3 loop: CASSPGQDYEQYF. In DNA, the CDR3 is TGTGCCAGCAGCCCGGGACAGGATTACGAGCAGTACTTC. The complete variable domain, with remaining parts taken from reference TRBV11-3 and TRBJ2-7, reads EAGVVQSPRYKIIEKKQPVAFWCNPISGHNTLYWYLQNLGQGPELLIRYENEEAVDDSQLPKDRFSAERLKGVDSTLKIQPAELGDSAVYLCASSPGQDYEQYFGPGTRLTVT.

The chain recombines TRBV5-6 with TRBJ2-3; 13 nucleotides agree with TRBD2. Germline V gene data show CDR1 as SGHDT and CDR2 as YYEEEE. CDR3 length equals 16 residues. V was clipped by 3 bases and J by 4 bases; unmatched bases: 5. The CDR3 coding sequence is TGTGCCAGCAGCTACCGGGGACTAGCGGGGTCAGATACGCAGTATTTT. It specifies CASSYRGLAGSDTQYF.

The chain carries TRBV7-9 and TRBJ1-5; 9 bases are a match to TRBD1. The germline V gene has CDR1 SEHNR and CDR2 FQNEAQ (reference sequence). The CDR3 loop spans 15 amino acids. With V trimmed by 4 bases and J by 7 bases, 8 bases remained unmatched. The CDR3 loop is CASSSTGGSWQPQHF. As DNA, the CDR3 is TGTGCCAGCAGCTCTACAGGGGGCTCGTGGCAGCCCCAGCATTTT.

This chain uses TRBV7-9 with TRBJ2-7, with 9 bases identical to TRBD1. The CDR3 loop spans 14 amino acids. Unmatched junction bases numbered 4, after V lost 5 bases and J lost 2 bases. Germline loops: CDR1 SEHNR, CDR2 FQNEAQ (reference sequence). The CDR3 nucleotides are TGTGCCAGCAGCCCCCGGACAGGGGCCTACGAGCAGTACTTC. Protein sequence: CASSPRTGAYEQYF.

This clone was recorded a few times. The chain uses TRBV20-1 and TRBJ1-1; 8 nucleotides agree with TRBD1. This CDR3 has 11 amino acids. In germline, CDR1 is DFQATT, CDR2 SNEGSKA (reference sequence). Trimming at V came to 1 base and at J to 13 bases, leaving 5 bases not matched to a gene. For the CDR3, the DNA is TGCAGTGCTAGAGGACAGGGGAAGGATTTCTTT. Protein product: CSARGQGKDFF.

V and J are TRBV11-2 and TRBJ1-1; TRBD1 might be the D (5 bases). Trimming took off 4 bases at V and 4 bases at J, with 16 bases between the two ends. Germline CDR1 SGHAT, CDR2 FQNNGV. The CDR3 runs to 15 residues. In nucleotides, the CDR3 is TGTGCCAGCAGCTCCCGAGCGGGGCAGGGCACTGAAGCTTTCTTT. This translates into CASSSRAGQGTEAFF.

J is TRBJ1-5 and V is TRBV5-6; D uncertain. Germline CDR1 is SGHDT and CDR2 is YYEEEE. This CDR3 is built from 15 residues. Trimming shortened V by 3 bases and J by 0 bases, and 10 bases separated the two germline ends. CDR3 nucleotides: TGTGCCAGCAGCTCTATCGGGTATAGCAATCAGCCCCAGCATTTT. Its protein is CASSSIGYSNQPQHF.

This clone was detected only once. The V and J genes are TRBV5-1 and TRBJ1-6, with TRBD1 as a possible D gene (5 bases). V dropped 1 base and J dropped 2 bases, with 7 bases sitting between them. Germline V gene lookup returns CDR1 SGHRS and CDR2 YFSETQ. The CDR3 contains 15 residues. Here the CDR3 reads CASSLQGTYNSPLHF. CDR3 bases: TGCGCCAGCAGCTTGCAGGGTACCTATAATTCACCCCTCCACTTT.

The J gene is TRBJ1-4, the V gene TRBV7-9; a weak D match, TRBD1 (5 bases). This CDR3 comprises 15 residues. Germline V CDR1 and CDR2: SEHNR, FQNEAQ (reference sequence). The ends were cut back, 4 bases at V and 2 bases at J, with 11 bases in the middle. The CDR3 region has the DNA TGTGCCAGCAGCTCCAGGGTGAGCACTAATGAAAAACTGTTTTTT. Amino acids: CASSSRVSTNEKLFF.

CDR3 in amino acids: CASSLALPPVDTQYF. The CDR3, as DNA: TGTGCCAGCAGCTTAGCGCTCCCTCCAGTAGATACGCAGTATTTT. The chain has TRBV7-6 and TRBJ2-3; D is unclear. Between the trimmed V and J ends, which lost 0 bases and 5 bases, there was a span of 12 bases. CDR1 is SGHVS, CDR2 FNYEAQ, per germline. The CDR3 length is 15 residues.

The CDR3 protein is CASSLEAGTGSGYTF. As DNA, the CDR3 is TGTGCCAGCAGCTTAGAGGCCGGGACAGGATCTGGCTACACCTTC. The V gene is TRBV11-3, the J gene TRBJ1-2, with TRBD1 matching 8 bases. The V segment lost 0 bases and the J segment 7 bases; nucleotides outside the gene matches: 7. The germline gives CDR1 SGHNT, CDR2 YENEEA. The CDR3 totals 15 residues.

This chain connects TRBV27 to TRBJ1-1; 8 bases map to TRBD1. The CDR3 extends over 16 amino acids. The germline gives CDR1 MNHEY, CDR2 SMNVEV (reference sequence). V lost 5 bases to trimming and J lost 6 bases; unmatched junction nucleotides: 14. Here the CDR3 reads CASSPYPRDRRSEAFF. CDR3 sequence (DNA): TGTGCCAGCAGTCCATACCCCCGGGACAGGAGATCTGAAGCTTTCTTT.

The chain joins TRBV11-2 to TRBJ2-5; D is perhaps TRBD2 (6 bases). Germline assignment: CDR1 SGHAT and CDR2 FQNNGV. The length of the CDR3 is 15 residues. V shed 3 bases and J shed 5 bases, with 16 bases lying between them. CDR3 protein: CASSFSSGELETQYF. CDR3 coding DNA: TGTGCCAGCAGCTTCTCTTCGGGGGAACTTGAGACCCAGTACTTC. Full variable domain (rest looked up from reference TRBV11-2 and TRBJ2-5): EAGVAQSPRYKIIEKRQSVAFWCNPISGHATLYWYQQILGQGPKLLIQFQNNGVVDDSQLPKDRFSAERLKGVDSTLKIQPAKLEDSAVYLCASSFSSGELETQYFGPGTRLLVL.

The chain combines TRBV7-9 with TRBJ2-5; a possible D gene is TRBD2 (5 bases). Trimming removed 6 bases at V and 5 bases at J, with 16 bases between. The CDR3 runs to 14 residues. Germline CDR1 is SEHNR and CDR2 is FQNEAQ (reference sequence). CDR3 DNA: TGTGCCAGCAGTCGTTCCACCCGCGGGGAGACCCAGTACTTC. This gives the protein CASSRSTRGETQYF.

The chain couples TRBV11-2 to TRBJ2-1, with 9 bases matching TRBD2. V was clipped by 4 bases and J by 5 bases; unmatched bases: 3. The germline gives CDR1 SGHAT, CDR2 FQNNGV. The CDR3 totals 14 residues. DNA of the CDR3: TGTGCCAGCAGCTGGGGACTAGCTAACAATGAGCAGTTCTTC. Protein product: CASSWGLANNEQFF.

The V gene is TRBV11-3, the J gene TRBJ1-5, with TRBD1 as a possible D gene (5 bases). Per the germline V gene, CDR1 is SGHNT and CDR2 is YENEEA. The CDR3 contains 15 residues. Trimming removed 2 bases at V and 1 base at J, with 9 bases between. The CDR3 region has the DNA TGTGCCAGCAGCTTAAAAGGACAAAGCAATCAGCCCCAGCATTTT. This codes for CASSLKGQSNQPQHF.

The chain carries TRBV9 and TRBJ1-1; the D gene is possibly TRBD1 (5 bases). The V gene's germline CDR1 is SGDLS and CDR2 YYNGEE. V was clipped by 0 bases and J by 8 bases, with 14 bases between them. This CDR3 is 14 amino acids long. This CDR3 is CASSVGEGLSEAFF. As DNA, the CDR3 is TGTGCCAGCAGCGTAGGGGAGGGACTGTCGGAAGCTTTCTTT.